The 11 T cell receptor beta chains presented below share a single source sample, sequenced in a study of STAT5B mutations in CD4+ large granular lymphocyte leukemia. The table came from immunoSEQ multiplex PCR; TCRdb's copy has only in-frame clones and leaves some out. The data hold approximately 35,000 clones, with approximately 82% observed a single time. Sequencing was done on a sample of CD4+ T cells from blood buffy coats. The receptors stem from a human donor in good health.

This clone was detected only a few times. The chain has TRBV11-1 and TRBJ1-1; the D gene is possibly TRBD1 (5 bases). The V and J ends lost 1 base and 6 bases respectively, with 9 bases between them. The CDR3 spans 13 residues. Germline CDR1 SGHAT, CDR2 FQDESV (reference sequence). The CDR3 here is CASSLGGWPEAFF. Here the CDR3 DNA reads TGTGCCAGCAGCTTAGGGGGGTGGCCTGAAGCTTTCTTT. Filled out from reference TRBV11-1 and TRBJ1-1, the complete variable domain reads EAEVAQSPRYKITEKSQAVAFWCDPISGHATLYWYRQILGQGPELLVQFQDESVVDDSQLPKDRFSAERLKGVDSTLKIQPAELGDSAMYLCASSLGGWPEAFFGQGTRLTVV.

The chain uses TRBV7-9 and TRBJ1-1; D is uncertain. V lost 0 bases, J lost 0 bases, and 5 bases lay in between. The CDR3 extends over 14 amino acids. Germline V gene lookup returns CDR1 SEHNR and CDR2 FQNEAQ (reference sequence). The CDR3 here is CASSLAPLNTEAFF. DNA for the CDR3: TGTGCCAGCAGCTTAGCCCCCCTGAACACTGAAGCTTTCTTT.

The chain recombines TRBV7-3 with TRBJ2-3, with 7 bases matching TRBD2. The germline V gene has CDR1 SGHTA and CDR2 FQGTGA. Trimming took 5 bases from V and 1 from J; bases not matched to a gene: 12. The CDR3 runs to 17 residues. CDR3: CASSPDSGLSGTDTQYF. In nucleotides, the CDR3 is TGTGCCAGCAGCCCAGACTCGGGACTATCAGGCACAGATACGCAGTATTTT.

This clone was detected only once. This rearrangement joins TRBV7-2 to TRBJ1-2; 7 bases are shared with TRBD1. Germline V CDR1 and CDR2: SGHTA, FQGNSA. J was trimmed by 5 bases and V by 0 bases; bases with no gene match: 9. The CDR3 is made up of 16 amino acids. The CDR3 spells CASSLATPRQGYGYTF. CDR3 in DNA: TGTGCCAGCAGCTTAGCTACCCCTAGACAGGGATATGGCTACACCTTC.

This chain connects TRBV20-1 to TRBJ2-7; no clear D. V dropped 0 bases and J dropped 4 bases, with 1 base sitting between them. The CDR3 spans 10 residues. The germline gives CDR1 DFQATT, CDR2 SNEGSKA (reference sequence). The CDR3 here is CSARDYEQYF. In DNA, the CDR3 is TGCAGTGCTAGAGATTACGAGCAGTACTTC.

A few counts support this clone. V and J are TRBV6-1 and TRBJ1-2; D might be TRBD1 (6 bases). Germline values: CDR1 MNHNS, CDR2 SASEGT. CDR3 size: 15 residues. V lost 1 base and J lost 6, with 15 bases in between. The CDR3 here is CASSEGPRGPHGYTF. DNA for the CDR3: TGTGCCAGCAGTGAAGGCCCCCGGGGGCCCCATGGCTACACCTTC.

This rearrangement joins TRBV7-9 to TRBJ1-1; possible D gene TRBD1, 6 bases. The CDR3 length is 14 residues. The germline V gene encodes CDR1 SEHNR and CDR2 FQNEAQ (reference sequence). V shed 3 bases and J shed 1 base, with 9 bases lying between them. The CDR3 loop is CASSFRTENTEAFF. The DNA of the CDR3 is TGTGCCAGCAGCTTCCGGACAGAGAACACTGAAGCTTTCTTT.

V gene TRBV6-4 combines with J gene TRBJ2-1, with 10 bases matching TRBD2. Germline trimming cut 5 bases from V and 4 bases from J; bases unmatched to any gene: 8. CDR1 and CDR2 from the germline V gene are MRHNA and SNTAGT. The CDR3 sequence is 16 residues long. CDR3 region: CASSSNSGGTYNEQFF. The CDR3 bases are TGTGCCAGCAGTTCAAATAGCGGGGGGACATACAATGAGCAGTTCTTC.

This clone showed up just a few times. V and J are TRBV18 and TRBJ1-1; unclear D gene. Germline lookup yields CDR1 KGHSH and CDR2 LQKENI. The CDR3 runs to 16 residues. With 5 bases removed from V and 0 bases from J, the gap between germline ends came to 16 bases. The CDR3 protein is CASSYKGGSMNTEAFF. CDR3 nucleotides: TGTGCCAGCTCATATAAGGGAGGGTCAATGAACACTGAAGCTTTCTTT.

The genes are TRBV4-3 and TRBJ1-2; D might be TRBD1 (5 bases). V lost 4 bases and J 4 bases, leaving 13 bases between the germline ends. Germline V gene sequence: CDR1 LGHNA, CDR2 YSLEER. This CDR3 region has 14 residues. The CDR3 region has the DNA TGCGCCAGCAGCCTAAGCGGGACGGGCTATGGCTACACCTTC. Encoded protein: CASSLSGTGYGYTF.

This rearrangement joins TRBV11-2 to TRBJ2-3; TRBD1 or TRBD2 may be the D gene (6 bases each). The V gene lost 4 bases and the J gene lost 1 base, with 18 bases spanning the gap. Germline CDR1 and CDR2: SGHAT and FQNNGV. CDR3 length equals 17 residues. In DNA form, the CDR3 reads TGTGCCAGCAGCTCTTCAGGGGCTAGCGCCCGCACAGATACGCAGTATTTT. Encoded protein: CASSSSGASARTDTQYF.